The clone carrying this TCR beta chain was detected only once. Measured with immunoSEQ multiplex PCR; TCRdb has only the in-frame clones, and not every one. This sample yields roughly 2.1 million clones, of which 93% are seen a single time; approximately 1.7% belongs to the top ten. CD8 cells classed as naive were CD45RO-negative and positively selected for CCR7, excluding terminally differentiated effector memory CD45RA+ cells. This sample was taken from a study of shared clonotypes between healthy human individuals. Sequencing was carried out using naive CD8+ T cells from PBMCs. The receptor was derived from a man between 18 and 29 years old in good health. Some clones in this sample may be carry-over from other donors' samples.

The CDR3 loop is CASSARTGNEQFF. Here the CDR3 DNA reads TGTGCCAGCAGCGCGAGGACTGGGAATGAGCAGTTCTTC. The chain has TRBV9 and TRBJ2-1, with D perhaps TRBD2 (5 bases). Per the germline V gene, CDR1 is SGDLS and CDR2 is YYNGEE. Trimming pared 3 bases from V and 7 bases from J, leaving 11 bases between. The CDR3 runs to 13 residues.